The 23 T cell receptor beta chains in this list originate from one sample, sequenced in a study of shared clonotypes between healthy human individuals (dated by TCRdb to about 2020). Library method: the immunoSEQ multiplex PCR assay. TCRdb took over this immuneACCESS table, retaining in-frame rearrangements with V and J assigned. Such tables are incomplete; in checked studies, under half of the missing clones stem from an unresolved V gene, and the remainder is unexplained. The sample table contains under 2,500,000 clones; only one count was recorded for nearly 97% of them. Around 0.13% of the sample belongs to the ten largest clones. The sequencing sample was made of naive CD4+ T cells sorted from blood. The label giving this sample's cell subset or site can be read as: CD45RA+ positively selected. The receptors shown here come from a man aged 18-30 years in good health.

The rearrangement links TRBV2 to TRBJ1-2; 7 bases line up with TRBD1. The length of the CDR3 is 14 residues. Germline assignment: CDR1 SNHLY and CDR2 FYNNEI. V shed 3 bases, J shed 7 bases, and the junction held 8 bases outside the gene matches. This CDR3 reads CASSEIRQGRGYTF. In DNA form, the CDR3 reads TGTGCCAGCAGTGAGATCCGACAGGGACGTGGCTACACCTTC.

The chain is built from TRBV30 and TRBJ2-7, with D perhaps TRBD1 or TRBD2 (5 bases each). Between the trimmed V and J ends, which lost 7 bases and 4 bases, there was a span of 17 bases. This CDR3 is 13 amino acids long. CDR1 GTSNPN and CDR2 SVGIG come from the germline V gene (reference sequence). The CDR3 spells CAFNRDGVYEQYF. In DNA, the CDR3 is TGTGCCTTCAACCGGGACGGCGTTTACGAGCAGTACTTC.

The J gene is TRBJ1-5, the V gene TRBV7-9, with no clear D. The V gene lost 5 bases and the J gene lost 6 bases, with 11 bases spanning the gap. Germline lookup yields CDR1 SEHNR and CDR2 FQNEAQ (reference sequence). The CDR3 has 13 amino acids. CDR3 in DNA: TGTGCCAGCAGCCATGGGCCGGGTCAGCCCCAGCATTTT. Residues: CASSHGPGQPQHF.

V is TRBV18 and J is TRBJ1-4; the D gene is possibly TRBD1 (6 bases). This CDR3 has 15 residues. V was trimmed by 3 bases and J by 5 bases, leaving 13 bases between them. Germline lookup yields CDR1 KGHSH and CDR2 LQKENI. The CDR3 region is CASSPRTALNEKLFF. CDR3 DNA sequence: TGTGCCAGCTCACCCCGGACAGCTTTGAATGAAAAACTGTTTTTT. Full variable domain (rest looked up from reference TRBV18 and TRBJ1-4): NAGVMQNPRHLVRRRGQEARLRCSPMKGHSHVYWYRQLPEEGLKFMVYLQKENIIDESGMPKERFSAEFPKEGPSILRIQQVVRGDSAAYFCASSPRTALNEKLFFGSGTQLSVL.

V is TRBV6-5 and J is TRBJ2-7; the D gene is possibly TRBD2 (6 bases). The CDR3 covers 15 residues. Deletions cut 3 bases from V and 0 bases from J, with 12 bases between. Germline CDR1 reads MNHEY; CDR2 reads SVGAGI. CDR3 amino acids: CASSYRRDLSYEQYF. The CDR3 region has the DNA TGTGCCAGCAGTTATCGGCGGGACCTCTCCTACGAGCAGTACTTC.

V and J are TRBV6-4 and TRBJ1-2, with TRBD1 as a possible D gene (5 bases). Germline V gene data show CDR1 as MRHNA and CDR2 as SNTAGT. V was cut by 3 bases and J by 4 bases, with 9 bases left in between. CDR3 size: 13 residues. DNA of the CDR3: TGTGCCAGCAGTGAAGGGGAGGTCTATGGCTACACCTTC. Its protein is CASSEGEVYGYTF.

V usage is TRBV9 and J usage is TRBJ2-3; possible D gene TRBD2, 6 bases. Deletions cut 2 bases from V and 2 bases from J, with 12 bases between. In germline, CDR1 is SGDLS, CDR2 YYNGEE. The CDR3 runs to 15 residues. The CDR3 DNA reads TGTGCCAGCAGCGTCGGGGGAGCAATCACAGATACGCAGTATTTT. Its translation is CASSVGGAITDTQYF. The full variable domain, its missing parts supplied by reference TRBV9 and TRBJ2-3, is DSGVTQTPKHLITATGQRVTLRCSPRSGDLSVYWYQQSLDQGLQFLIQYYNGEERAKGNILERFSAQQFPDLHSELNLSSLELGDSALYFCASSVGGAITDTQYFGPGTRLTVL.

J is TRBJ2-7 and V is TRBV27; D gene ambiguous. V lost 2 bases and J 6 bases, leaving 14 bases between the germline ends. Looked up from germline, CDR1 is MNHEY and CDR2 is SMNVEV (reference sequence). There are 14 residues in the CDR3. CDR3 bases: TGTGCCAGCAGTTTACACCCAACGGCGAGCGAGCAGTACTTC. It specifies CASSLHPTASEQYF.

The rearrangement links TRBV2 to TRBJ1-2; D is uncertain. CDR1 is SNHLY and CDR2 is FYNNEI in the germline V gene. This CDR3 is built from 12 residues. Deletions cut 6 bases from V and 7 bases from J, with 12 bases between. Here the CDR3 reads CASRTYSGGYTF. The DNA of the CDR3 is TGTGCCAGCAGAACTTACAGTGGTGGCTACACCTTC.

This sequence joins TRBV10-2 and TRBJ2-4; 8 nucleotides line up with TRBD2. CDR1 and CDR2 (germline): WSHSY, SAAADI. There are 16 residues in the CDR3. V lost 5 bases, J lost 10 bases, and 16 bases stayed unmatched. The CDR3: CASSSSGRGGHIIQYF. The CDR3 DNA reads as TGCGCCAGCAGTTCATCTGGTCGGGGGGGGCATATAATTCAGTACTTC.

This chain uses TRBV6-5 with TRBJ2-5; 16 bases are shared with TRBD2. This CDR3 contains 16 residues. V dropped 2 bases and J dropped 5; count of bases not matched to a gene: 2. Germline V CDR1 and CDR2: MNHEY, SVGAGI. CDR3 coding DNA: TGTGCCAGCAGTTACGGGGGACTAGCGGGAGGGGAGACCCAGTACTTC. Its translation: CASSYGGLAGGETQYF.

The rearrangement joins TRBV7-9 to TRBJ1-1; weak D call: TRBD1 (6 bases). V lost 4 bases, J lost 0 bases, and 18 bases lay in between. The CDR3 spans 17 residues. The V gene's germline CDR1 is SEHNR and CDR2 FQNEAQ (reference sequence). The CDR3 protein is CASSSRQEDPMNTEAFF. CDR3 DNA: TGTGCCAGCAGCTCCAGACAGGAAGACCCGATGAACACTGAAGCTTTCTTT.

On this clone itself: Other DNA sequences from this sample encode an identical CDR3 as well. The gene calls are TRBV28 and TRBJ1-1; D call uncertain. CDR1 is MDHEN, CDR2 SYDVKM, per germline. CDR3 length: 14 amino acids. The germline V and J ends were trimmed by 2 bases and 1 base, with 8 bases remaining between them. The CDR3 spells CASSLLGGNTEAFF. The DNA of the CDR3 is TGTGCCAGCAGTTTACTGGGAGGGAACACTGAAGCTTTCTTT.

The chain uses TRBV10-2 and TRBJ1-5, with no clear D. Germline CDR1 is WSHSY and CDR2 is SAAADI. The CDR3 runs to 13 residues. Between the trimmed V and J ends, which lost 8 bases and 2 bases, there was a span of 10 bases. DNA of the CDR3: TGCGCCAGCCGACGGGAGGGCAATCAGCCCCAGCATTTT. Its translation is CASRREGNQPQHF.

The chain employs TRBV11-2 and TRBJ1-4, with D perhaps TRBD1 (6 bases). Trimming shortened V by 4 bases and J by 4 bases, and 13 bases separated the two germline ends. The CDR3 length is 15 residues. The germline V gene encodes CDR1 SGHAT and CDR2 FQNNGV. The DNA of the CDR3 is TGTGCCAGCAGCTCCCCCGGGGGCCATAATGAAAAACTGTTTTTT. Amino acids: CASSSPGGHNEKLFF.

This rearrangement joins TRBV7-2 to TRBJ2-4; TRBD2 agrees at 11 bases. Germline lookup yields CDR1 SGHTA and CDR2 FQGNSA. Trimming at V came to 5 bases and at J to 4 bases, leaving 13 bases not matched to a gene. The CDR3 is 18 residues long. Written as DNA, the CDR3 is TGTGCCAGCAGCCCCACAATATCGGGACTAGCGGTTAAAAACATTCAGTACTTC. Protein product: CASSPTISGLAVKNIQYF.

The rearrangement links TRBV7-9 to TRBJ1-4, with 7 positions matching TRBD1. The germline V gene has CDR1 SEHNR and CDR2 FQNEAQ (reference sequence). CDR3 length equals 16 residues. V shed 5 bases and J 4 bases; nucleotides not matched to a gene: 10. CDR3 region: CASSRTGPNGNEKLFF. In DNA, the CDR3 is TGTGCCAGCAGCCGGACAGGCCCTAACGGTAATGAAAAACTGTTTTTT.

The V gene is TRBV18, the J gene TRBJ1-1; 9 positions agree with TRBD1. After removal of 3 bases from V and 0 bases from J, the junction contained 8 bases not matched to a gene. This CDR3 has 17 residues. The germline V gene encodes CDR1 KGHSH and CDR2 LQKENI. CDR3 nucleotides: TGTGCCAGCTCACCGACAGGACAGGGGTTAATGAACACTGAAGCTTTCTTT. Amino acid sequence: CASSPTGQGLMNTEAFF.

The gene calls are TRBV29-1 and TRBJ2-1, with 7 bases that match TRBD1. The germline CDR1 and CDR2 sequences are SQVTM and ANQGSEA. There are 13 residues in the CDR3. The V and J ends lost 3 bases and 2 bases, in that order; junction bases with no gene match: 1. In nucleotides, the CDR3 is TGCAGCGTTGAGGACAGGACCTACAATGAGCAGTTCTTC. Translated, it gives CSVEDRTYNEQFF.

This chain joins TRBV29-1 and TRBJ2-5; a weak D match, TRBD2 (7 bases). Germline CDR1 is SQVTM and CDR2 is ANQGSEA. The CDR3 extends over 13 amino acids. Between the trimmed V and J ends, which lost 7 bases and 5 bases, there was a span of 17 bases. The CDR3 sequence is CSAMGGPVETQYF. CDR3 sequence (DNA): TGCAGCGCCATGGGGGGGCCGGTGGAGACCCAGTACTTC.

The chain has TRBV5-4 and TRBJ2-1; D may be TRBD1 or TRBD2 (7 bases each). This CDR3 has 16 residues. Germline V gives CDR1 SGHNT, CDR2 YYREEE (reference sequence). With 4 bases removed from V and 3 bases from J, the gap between germline ends came to 17 bases. CDR3 coding DNA: TGTGCCAGCAGCCTTCAGGGGGGGGCCATCTACAATGAGCAGTTCTTC. Its translation: CASSLQGGAIYNEQFF.

V usage is TRBV6-5 and J usage is TRBJ2-7; TRBD2 might be the D (5 bases). The V and J ends lost 2 bases and 5 bases respectively, with 16 bases between them. Germline values: CDR1 MNHEY, CDR2 SVGAGI. The CDR3 is made up of 15 amino acids. The CDR3 nucleotides are TGTGCCAGCAGTTACCAACCCCTCGGGAACAACGAGCAGTACTTC. This codes for CASSYQPLGNNEQYF.

The V gene is TRBV28, the J gene TRBJ2-7; D is undetermined. Germline CDR1 reads MDHEN; CDR2 reads SYDVKM. V dropped 5 bases and J dropped 7 bases, with 30 bases sitting between them. CDR3 length: 18 amino acids. For the CDR3, the DNA is TGTGCCAGCAGTCCGATCGGATTACAACACCTACGAGGTTTAGAGCAGTACTTC. This translates into CASSPIGLQHLRGLEQYF.